One sample yielded the 27 T cell receptor beta chains listed below, sequenced in a study of vaccination effects on CD4 cells after COVID-19. Using immunoSEQ multiplex PCR, the repertoire was profiled, and TCRdb retains in-frame clones only, with some absent. Among around 23,000 clones, approximately 76% were seen once, and the ten largest hold about 9.1%. These TCRs' antigens remain unknown. With the ViraFEST assay, the study expanded antigen-specific CD4+ T cells using viral peptide pools, then sequenced them. After about 10 days in culture, the CD4+ T cells were isolated. Each participant was administered two doses of either the BNT162b2 or the mRNA-1273 vaccine. The sequencing used CD4+ T cells from PBMCs cultured with HCoV-229E spike peptides, collected after COVID-19 vaccination. These receptors were taken from a human donor who received a COVID-19 vaccine.

The chain joins TRBV19 to TRBJ1-1; 8 bases match TRBD1. The germline CDR1 and CDR2 sequences are LNHDA and SQIVND (reference sequence). Losses at the gene ends were 8 bases for V and 2 bases for J; bases not matched to a gene: 4. This CDR3 is 13 amino acids long. The CDR3 DNA follows: TGTGCCAGTGGGGACAGGCCAAACACTGAAGCTTTCTTT. This gives the protein CASGDRPNTEAFF. Full variable domain (rest looked up from reference TRBV19 and TRBJ1-1): DGGITQSPKYLFRKEGQNVTLSCEQNLNHDAMYWYRQDPGQGLRLIYYSQIVNDFQKGDIAEGYSVSREKKESFPLTVTSAQKNPTAFYLCASGDRPNTEAFFGQGTRLTVV.

V is TRBV4-1 and J is TRBJ1-2; TRBD1 might be the D (5 bases). The CDR3 is 13 residues long. Germline V gene sequence: CDR1 MGHRA, CDR2 YSYEKL. Trimming stripped 0 bases from V and 4 bases from J, with 6 bases between. The CDR3 spells CASSQEGPYGYTF. DNA for the CDR3: TGCGCCAGCAGCCAAGAGGGGCCCTATGGCTACACCTTC.

The rearrangement uses TRBV7-9 and TRBJ1-2, with TRBD1 as a possible D gene (6 bases). The CDR3 is 17 residues long. The V gene's germline CDR1 is SEHNR and CDR2 FQNEAQ (reference sequence). Trimming took 1 base from V and 2 from J, leaving 17 bases between them. For the CDR3, the DNA is TGTGCCAGCAGCTTAGTTCACAGGGCGGACCCCAACTATGGCTACACCTTC. Translating it yields CASSLVHRADPNYGYTF. The full variable domain, in which reference TRBV7-9 and TRBJ1-2 provide the parts outside the CDR3, is DTGVSQNPRHKITKRGQNVTFRCDPISEHNRLYWYRQTLGQGPEFLTYFQNEAQLEKSRLLSDRFSAERPKGSFSTLEIQRTEQGDSAMYLCASSLVHRADPNYGYTFGSGTRLTVV.

The chain recombines TRBV27 with TRBJ2-5; 7 positions match TRBD2. The CDR3 extends over 12 amino acids. Germline CDR1 MNHEY, CDR2 SMNVEV (reference sequence). Trimming at V came to 9 bases and at J to 1 base, leaving 2 bases not matched to a gene. CDR3 in DNA: TGTGCCAGTCGGGGGGTCCAAGAGACCCAGTACTTC. This encodes CASRGVQETQYF.

V usage is TRBV6-5 and J usage is TRBJ1-4; TRBD1 matches at 9 bases. This CDR3 comprises 14 residues. V was clipped by 8 bases and J by 8 bases; unmatched bases: 9. The germline V gene has CDR1 MNHEY and CDR2 SVGAGI. The CDR3 sequence: CASLNRGRGEKLFF. CDR3 in DNA: TGTGCCAGCTTGAACAGGGGGCGCGGAGAAAAACTGTTTTTT.

The chain uses TRBV6-6 and TRBJ2-7, with 8 positions matching TRBD2. Germline CDR1 reads MNHNY; CDR2 reads SVGAGI (reference sequence). The V and J ends lost 5 bases and 3 bases, in that order; junction bases with no gene match: 6. The CDR3 is 14 residues long. CDR3 protein: CASSLTGTSYEQYF. In nucleotides, the CDR3 is TGTGCCAGCAGTCTAACCGGGACTAGCTACGAGCAGTACTTC.

The chain has TRBV6-5 and TRBJ2-2, with 8 bases matching TRBD1. V was pared by 6 bases and J by 7 bases, with 10 bases of the junction left unmatched. This CDR3 contains 15 residues. CDR1 and CDR2 (germline): MNHEY, SVGAGI. This CDR3 is CASSRGQGGGGELFF. In DNA form, the CDR3 reads TGTGCCAGCAGCAGAGGACAGGGAGGTGGCGGGGAGCTGTTTTTT.

V and J are TRBV11-3 and TRBJ2-3, with D perhaps TRBD2 (6 bases). The CDR3 spans 19 residues. From germline, CDR1 is SGHNT and CDR2 YENEEA. The V and J ends lost 1 base and 0 bases respectively, with 20 bases between them. CDR3 coding DNA: TGTGCCAGCAGCTTAGCCCCGACGGGACTCAGGACTAGCACAGATACGCAGTATTTT. Encoded protein: CASSLAPTGLRTSTDTQYF.

The chain combines TRBV5-4 with TRBJ1-3; no firm D call. Trimming cost V 4 bases and J 2 bases, with 13 bases left between them. The germline V gene has CDR1 SGHNT and CDR2 YYREEE (reference sequence). The CDR3 has 15 residues. The CDR3: CASSPTDDAGNTIYF. CDR3 in DNA: TGTGCCAGCAGCCCGACCGACGACGCTGGAAACACCATATATTTT.

In this sample, this clone turned up a few times. The chain combines TRBV2 with TRBJ2-1; 9 nucleotides align to TRBD1. After removal of 2 bases from V and 7 bases from J, the junction contained 6 bases not matched to a gene. The length of the CDR3 is 15 residues. The germline gives CDR1 SNHLY, CDR2 FYNNEI. The CDR3 reads CASSESVTGGNEQFF. CDR3 DNA sequence: TGTGCCAGCAGTGAATCCGTGACAGGGGGGAATGAGCAGTTCTTC.

The chain combines TRBV28 with TRBJ1-1; possible D gene TRBD1, 5 bases. With 5 bases removed from V and 1 base from J, the gap between germline ends came to 14 bases. The germline V gene has CDR1 MDHEN and CDR2 SYDVKM. The CDR3 extends over 15 amino acids. The DNA of the CDR3 is TGTGCCAGCAGTCCGCCGGGTGGGGGGAACACTGAAGCTTTCTTT. Translated: CASSPPGGGNTEAFF.

This chain joins TRBV11-2 and TRBJ2-1; D is ambiguous. The CDR3 consists of 13 residues. CDR1 and CDR2 (germline): SGHAT, FQNNGV. Trimming pared 6 bases from V and 1 base from J, leaving 7 bases between. The CDR3 sequence: CASRKVSYNEQFF. The CDR3 nucleotides are TGTGCCAGCAGGAAGGTATCCTACAATGAGCAGTTCTTC.

This rearrangement joins TRBV6-1 to TRBJ2-5; 13 bases are a match to TRBD2. Trimming removed 2 bases from V and 5 bases from J; junction bases left unmatched: 2. CDR3 length equals 15 residues. Germline-derived CDR1 and CDR2 are MNHNS and SASEGT. CDR3 nucleotide sequence: TGTGCCAGCAGTGAAACTAGCGGGGGGGCCGAGACCCAGTACTTC. It translates to CASSETSGGAETQYF.

V usage is TRBV2 and J usage is TRBJ1-4, with TRBD1 as a possible D gene (5 bases). The CDR3 spans 18 residues. Trimming left V 3 bases short and J 0 bases short, with 17 bases between. The germline V gene encodes CDR1 SNHLY and CDR2 FYNNEI. In DNA, the CDR3 is TGTGCCAGCAGTGACATCGACAGACTAAAAGCAACTAATGAAAAACTGTTTTTT. As protein: CASSDIDRLKATNEKLFF.

The genes are TRBV4-2 and TRBJ1-2; D not certain. The germline CDR1 and CDR2 sequences are LGHNA and YNFKEQ. The CDR3 totals 13 residues. V lost 0 bases and J 8 bases, leaving 10 bases between the germline ends. CDR3 in DNA: TGTGCCAGCAGCCAAGATGTCAGGAGCGGCTACACCTTC. This gives the protein CASSQDVRSGYTF.

V and J are TRBV5-1 and TRBJ2-7; D gene ambiguous. Germline V CDR1 and CDR2: SGHRS, YFSETQ. Deletions cut 2 bases from V and 0 bases from J, with 9 bases between. The CDR3 covers 14 residues. CDR3 sequence: CASSLESTSYEQYF. In DNA, the CDR3 is TGCGCCAGCAGCTTAGAATCTACCTCCTACGAGCAGTACTTC.

Relative to its sample, this clone is medium-sized. The chain is built from TRBV3-1 (or the pseudogene TRBV3-2) and TRBJ2-7; D gene unclear. The V gene's germline CDR1 is LGHDT and CDR2 YNNKEL (reference sequence). This CDR3 is built from 14 residues. V lost 7 bases, J lost 2 bases, and 15 bases lay in between. CDR3 in DNA: TGTGCCAGCAACGGACCTGGGGAAACCTACGAGCAGTACTTC. This encodes CASNGPGETYEQYF.

The rearrangement joins TRBV29-1 to TRBJ1-2; no firm D call. V was pared by 3 bases and J by 2 bases, with 16 bases between. Germline-derived CDR1 and CDR2 are SQVTM and ANQGSEA. This CDR3 spans 15 amino acids. The CDR3: CSVDPPPRRNYGYTF. The CDR3 DNA reads as TGCAGCGTTGACCCTCCTCCCCGAAGGAACTATGGCTACACCTTC.

This sequence joins TRBV6-6 and TRBJ2-7; maybe TRBD1 (7 bases). The CDR3 is 15 amino acids. V gave up 2 bases and J gave up 3 bases, with 14 bases separating them. Germline V lookup: CDR1 MNHNY, CDR2 SVGAGI (reference sequence). The CDR3 region has the DNA TGTGCCAGCAGTTACCCGGAGGGACAGATCTACGAGCAGTACTTC. Translating it yields CASSYPEGQIYEQYF.

This clone was picked up one time. The CDR3 DNA follows: TGTGCCAGCAGTGAACAGGGGGCGCGCAATCAGCCCCAGCATTTT. It encodes CASSEQGARNQPQHF. The genes are TRBV6-1 and TRBJ1-5; 8 bases map to TRBD1. Germline loops: CDR1 MNHNS, CDR2 SASEGT. The V and J ends lost 2 bases and 2 bases, in that order; junction bases with no gene match: 2. The CDR3 is made up of 15 amino acids.

This chain connects TRBV6-5 to TRBJ2-7, with D hard to call. Germline V lookup: CDR1 MNHEY, CDR2 SVGAGI. With 7 bases removed from V and 7 bases from J, the gap between germline ends came to 20 bases. This CDR3 region has 14 residues. The CDR3 is CASKDPRSAIEQYF. Here the CDR3 DNA reads TGTGCCAGCAAAGACCCCCGCTCTGCGATTGAGCAGTACTTC.

The chain uses TRBV19 and TRBJ2-7; 11 bases agree with TRBD2. This CDR3 has 16 amino acids. Germline V gene sequence: CDR1 LNHDA, CDR2 SQIVND (reference sequence). Trimming at V came to 1 base and at J to 4 bases, leaving 6 bases not matched to a gene. CDR3 in amino acids: CASSIAGTSGDYEQYF. The CDR3, as DNA: TGTGCCAGTAGTATAGCCGGGACTAGCGGAGATTACGAGCAGTACTTC.

This clone was seen only a few times. The chain employs TRBV12-5 and TRBJ1-2, with 7 bases lining up with TRBD1. V was pared by 0 bases and J by 5 bases, with 12 bases of the junction left unmatched. Germline V gene data show CDR1 as LGHNT and CDR2 as FRNRAP. The length of the CDR3 is 17 residues. The CDR3 sequence: CASGLVLRGGTEYGYTF. The CDR3 DNA reads TGTGCTAGTGGTTTGGTACTTAGAGGCGGGACAGAGTATGGCTACACCTTC.

This clone was found once. J is TRBJ2-2 and V is TRBV9; perhaps TRBD1 as D (5 bases). CDR3 length: 14 residues. Trimming removed 0 bases at V and 5 bases at J, with 8 bases between. Germline values: CDR1 SGDLS, CDR2 YYNGEE. For the CDR3, the DNA is TGTGCCAGCAGCGTAGCAGGGCGGACCGGGGAGCTGTTTTTT. Its translation is CASSVAGRTGELFF.

This sequence joins TRBV29-1 and TRBJ2-7; 9 nucleotides align to TRBD1. This CDR3 is 13 amino acids long. V shed 6 bases, J shed 2 bases, and the junction held 5 bases outside the gene matches. Germline assignment: CDR1 SQVTM and CDR2 ANQGSEA. DNA of the CDR3: TGCAGCGTCCGACAGGGGGGCGCCTACGAGCAGTACTTC. Protein: CSVRQGGAYEQYF.

The sample holds a few counts of this clone. V usage is TRBV11-2 and J usage is TRBJ2-1; TRBD2 matches 13 bases. Germline CDR1 reads SGHAT; CDR2 reads FQNNGV. V lost 5 bases, J lost 7 bases, and 14 bases stayed unmatched. The CDR3 sequence is 18 residues long. The CDR3 nucleotides are TGTGCCAGCAGCCAACAGGGAGGGGGGACTAGCGGGGAAAATGAGCAGTTCTTC. Translation: CASSQQGGGTSGENEQFF.

The genes are TRBV2 and TRBJ2-2; D is uncertain. The CDR3 has 13 residues. Trimming took off 6 bases at V and 1 base at J, with 6 bases between the two ends. Germline V CDR1 and CDR2: SNHLY, FYNNEI. CDR3 nucleotides: TGTGCCAGCAGACCCCAGAACACCGGGGAGCTGTTTTTT. Its protein is CASRPQNTGELFF.